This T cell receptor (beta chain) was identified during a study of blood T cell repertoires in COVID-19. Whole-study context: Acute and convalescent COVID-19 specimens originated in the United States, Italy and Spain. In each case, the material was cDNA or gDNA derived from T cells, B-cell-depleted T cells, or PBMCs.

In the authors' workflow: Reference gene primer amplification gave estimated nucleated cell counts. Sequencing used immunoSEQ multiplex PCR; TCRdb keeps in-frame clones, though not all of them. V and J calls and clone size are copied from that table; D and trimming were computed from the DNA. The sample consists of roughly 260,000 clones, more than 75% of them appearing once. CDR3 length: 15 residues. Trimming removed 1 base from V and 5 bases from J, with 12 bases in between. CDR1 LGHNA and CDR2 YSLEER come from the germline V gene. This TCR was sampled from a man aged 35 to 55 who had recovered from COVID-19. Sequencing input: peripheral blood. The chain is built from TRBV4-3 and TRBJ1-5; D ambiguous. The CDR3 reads CASSQVLMGDQPQHF. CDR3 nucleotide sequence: TGCGCCAGCAGCCAAGTTCTTATGGGCGATCAGCCCCAGCATTTT.